One sample yielded the 27 T cell receptor beta chains listed below, sequenced in a study of T cells in Graves' hyperthyroidism and ophthalmopathy. RNA transcripts provided the source from which TCR beta CDR3 regions were amplified. The study used the HTBI primer set for a first-round RT-PCR of the TCR CDR3. TCRdb re-called the multiplex PCR reads through MiXCR, storing one row per CDR3 protein. The table includes 500,000 to 650,000 distinct CDR3 sequences, 14% detected once. The sequenced sample consisted of blood. The receptors derive from a woman aged 40 to 49 with Graves' hyperthyroidism.

In this sample, this clonotype turned up once. This chain joins TRBV7-8 and TRBJ2-2; D is possibly TRBD2 (5 bases). This CDR3 region has 15 residues. The germline V and J ends were trimmed by 4 bases and 2 bases, with 11 bases remaining between them. Germline CDR1 SGHVS, CDR2 FQNEAQ. CDR3 DNA sequence: TGTGCCAGCAGCTCGGAGGCCATAAACACCGGGGAGCTGTTTTTT. This sequence encodes CASSSEAINTGELFF. Full variable domain (rest looked up from reference TRBV7-8 and TRBJ2-2): GAGVSQSPRYKVAKRGQDVALRCDPISGHVSLFWYQQALGQGPEFLTYFQNEAQLDKSGLPSDRFFAERPEGSVSTLKIQRTQQEDSAVYLCASSSEAINTGELFFGEGSRLTVL.

A few counts support this clonotype. The J gene is TRBJ2-5, the V gene TRBV7-8; a possible D gene is TRBD1 (6 bases). CDR3 length: 15 amino acids. Between the trimmed V and J ends, which lost 7 bases and 5 bases, there was a span of 20 bases. Germline CDR1 SGHVS, CDR2 FQNEAQ. The CDR3 DNA sequence: TGTGCCAGCAATAAGGGGACACTTGTTCTGGAGACCCAGTACTTC. It specifies CASNKGTLVLETQYF.

The J gene is TRBJ2-5, the V gene TRBV4-2; tentatively, D is TRBD2 (6 bases). Germline CDR1 is LGHNA and CDR2 is YNFKEQ. This CDR3 region has 17 residues. Trimming took off 0 bases at V and 1 base at J, with 15 bases between the two ends. CDR3 DNA sequence: TGTGCCAGCAGCCAAGATAAGGGTAGCGGAGTCCAAGAGACCCAGTACTTC. Encoded protein: CASSQDKGSGVQETQYF.

This clonotype was seen many times. This chain uses TRBV5-1 with TRBJ2-7; D tentatively fits TRBD1 or TRBD2 (5 bases each). Trimming removed 2 bases at V and 0 bases at J, with 12 bases between. The CDR3 consists of 15 residues. CDR1 and CDR2 (germline): SGHRS, YFSETQ. CDR3 amino acids: CASSFGALSSYEQYF. In DNA form, the CDR3 reads TGCGCCAGCAGCTTCGGGGCCCTAAGCTCCTACGAGCAGTACTTC.

This clonotype was seen a few times. The rearrangement uses TRBV6-2 or TRBV6-3 and TRBJ2-3, with 7 bases lining up with TRBD2. Germline assignment: CDR1 MNHEY and CDR2 SVGEGT. Trimming removed 6 bases from V and 0 bases from J; junction bases left unmatched: 9. This CDR3 has 16 residues. CDR3 amino acids: CASRAVPSGSTDTQYF. The CDR3 nucleotides read TGTGCCAGCAGGGCCGTCCCTAGCGGAAGCACAGATACGCAGTATTTT.

Written as DNA, the CDR3 is TGTGCCAGCAGTGTCTCGGGACAGGTTAATTCACCCCTCCACTTT. Translating it yields CASSVSGQVNSPLHF. The chain has TRBV12-3 or TRBV12-4 and TRBJ1-6; 8 bases are shared with TRBD1. Trimming at V came to 5 bases and at J to 6 bases, leaving 6 bases not matched to a gene. The CDR3 extends over 15 amino acids.

This clonotype was counted at least ten times. The chain couples TRBV6-1 to TRBJ2-5; TRBD2 aligns across 11 bases. Trimming removed 7 bases from V and 2 bases from J; junction bases left unmatched: 12. The CDR3 extends over 17 amino acids. CDR1 and CDR2 from the germline V gene are MNHNS and SASEGT. Written as DNA, the CDR3 is TGTGCCAGCACCGAAAGCGGGACTAGCGGACCGCAAGAGACCCAGTACTTC. Translating gives CASTESGTSGPQETQYF.

Ten or more counts support this clonotype. The chain uses TRBV20-1 and TRBJ2-3; 9 bases fit TRBD2. CDR3 length: 16 residues. J was trimmed by 0 bases and V by 5 bases; bases with no gene match: 9. The germline V gene has CDR1 DFQATT and CDR2 SNEGSKA (reference sequence). The DNA for the CDR3 is TGCAGTGCTTCTCCCCGCACTAGCGGGAGCACAGATACGCAGTATTTT. This codes for CSASPRTSGSTDTQYF.

This clonotype was seen many times. This sequence joins TRBV20-1 and TRBJ1-2; D unclear. From germline, CDR1 is DFQATT and CDR2 SNEGSKA (reference sequence). V was shortened by 0 bases and J by 3 bases, with 11 bases between the two germline ends. This CDR3 is built from 14 residues. The CDR3 region has the DNA TGCAGTGCTAGAGAGCCCAGCGAACACTATGGCTACACCTTC. Translated, it gives CSAREPSEHYGYTF.

In its sample, this clonotype was seen many times. CDR3 sequence (DNA): TGTGCCAGCAGGCCCGGGACTTACGATTACACTGAAGCTTTCTTT. Protein product: CASRPGTYDYTEAFF. This sequence joins TRBV6-1 and TRBJ1-1; weak D call: TRBD1 (5 bases). The V end was cut by 6 bases, the J end by 3 bases, with 17 bases between. The CDR3 length is 15 residues. The V gene's germline CDR1 is MNHNS and CDR2 SASEGT.

V and J are TRBV4-2 and TRBJ2-1, with D hard to call. There are 12 residues in the CDR3. Germline V gene sequence: CDR1 LGHNA, CDR2 YNFKEQ. The V end was cut by 0 bases, the J end by 9 bases, with 6 bases between. In DNA, the CDR3 is TGTGCCAGCAGCCAAGACTCGCCTGAGCAGTTCTTC. This codes for CASSQDSPEQFF.

This clonotype appeared many times. The rearrangement uses TRBV11-3 and TRBJ2-1, with a weak D call TRBD2 (5 bases). Germline V gives CDR1 SGHNT, CDR2 YENEEA. There are 13 residues in the CDR3. V lost 9 bases, J lost 8 bases, and 17 bases lay in between. CDR3 sequence (DNA): TGTGCCAGTCGGGATGGGGTTCTGGATGAGCAGTTCTTC. Residues: CASRDGVLDEQFF.

The chain joins TRBV4-1 to TRBJ2-3; tentatively, D is TRBD2 (6 bases). The length of the CDR3 is 15 residues. Germline V lookup: CDR1 MGHRA, CDR2 YSYEKL. V was shortened by 4 bases and J by 3 bases, with 14 bases between the two germline ends. The CDR3 loop is CASSLGGIFTDTQYF. CDR3 bases: TGCGCCAGCAGCCTGGGCGGGATCTTTACAGATACGCAGTATTTT.

This clonotype was detected a few times. The rearrangement links TRBV27 to TRBJ2-2; the D is unclear. CDR1 is MNHEY and CDR2 is SMNVEV in the germline V gene (reference sequence). This CDR3 has 14 residues. Trimming removed 5 bases at V and 4 bases at J, with 11 bases between. CDR3 DNA sequence: TGTGCCAGCAGTCCAATCCCGGGCACCGGGGAGCTGTTTTTT. It codes for CASSPIPGTGELFF.

As regards this clonotype: One junction end disagrees with the germline gene, perhaps due to a read error. The V gene is TRBV5-8, the J gene TRBJ1-2, with a possible D match to TRBD1 (5 bases). The CDR3 runs 12 residues. From germline, CDR1 is SGHTS and CDR2 YDEGEE. For the CDR3, the DNA is TGTGCCAGCAGATTGGGGGGATATGGCTACACCTTC. It codes for CASRLGGYGYTF.

This clonotype has ten or more counts. This chain links TRBV28 with TRBJ2-3; the match to TRBD1 covers 9 bases. The V and J ends lost 4 bases and 2 bases, in that order; junction bases with no gene match: 7. This CDR3 comprises 16 residues. CDR1 and CDR2 (germline): MDHEN, SYDVKM. The CDR3 DNA reads TGTGCCAGCAGTTCTTACCGGGACAGGGACACAGATACGCAGTATTTT. This translates into CASSSYRDRDTDTQYF.

This clonotype has a count of ten or more. DNA of the CDR3: TGCGCCAGCAGCTTGGGACTAGCGGGAGAGCTAAGCTACGAGCAGTACTTC. Protein sequence: CASSLGLAGELSYEQYF. This chain joins TRBV5-1 and TRBJ2-7; 12 bases fit TRBD2. CDR1 is SGHRS, CDR2 YFSETQ, per germline. This CDR3 region has 17 residues. The trim removed 0 bases at V and 3 bases at J, leaving 7 bases unmatched.

This clonotype was detected a few times. The gene calls are TRBV2 and TRBJ2-5; 12 bases match TRBD1. CDR3 size: 15 residues. Germline V lookup: CDR1 SNHLY, CDR2 FYNNEI. Unmatched junction bases numbered 5, after V lost 4 bases and J lost 5 bases. The CDR3 loop reads CASSAGTGGAETQYF. In nucleotides, the CDR3 is TGTGCCAGCAGTGCCGGGACAGGGGGCGCGGAGACCCAGTACTTC.

This clonotype has at least ten counts. The chain uses TRBV5-4 and TRBJ2-3; D is unresolved. The CDR3 covers 16 residues. V was pared by 7 bases and J by 2 bases, with 20 bases between. Germline CDR1 and CDR2: SGHNT and YYREEE (reference sequence). The CDR3 here is CASRASYGRTTDTQYF. In DNA, the CDR3 is TGTGCCAGCCGGGCGAGTTACGGACGGACCACAGATACGCAGTATTTT. Filled out from reference TRBV5-4 and TRBJ2-3, the complete variable domain reads ETGVTQSPTHLIKTRGQQVTLRCSSQSGHNTVSWYQQALGQGPQFIFQYYREEENGRGNFPPRFSGLQFPNYSSELNVNALELDDSALYLCASRASYGRTTDTQYFGPGTRLTVL.

The gene calls are TRBV3-1 and TRBJ2-4, with D perhaps TRBD1 or TRBD2 (5 bases each). V was trimmed by 0 bases and J by 0 bases, leaving 15 bases between them. This CDR3 has 18 residues. Germline V gene data show CDR1 as LGHDT and CDR2 as YNNKEL (reference sequence). CDR3 residues: CASSQEISTGTAKNIQYF. In nucleotides, the CDR3 is TGTGCCAGCAGCCAAGAGATATCAACCGGGACAGCCAAAAACATTCAGTACTTC.

At least ten counts were recorded for this clonotype. CDR3 DNA: TGTGCCAGCAGTCAAGCCGGGGCCAACTCTGGAAACACCATATATTTT. Residues: CASSQAGANSGNTIYF. This chain joins TRBV28 and TRBJ1-3, with D perhaps matching TRBD1 (5 bases). CDR3 size: 16 residues. The germline V gene has CDR1 MDHEN and CDR2 SYDVKM. V was pared by 5 bases and J by 0 bases, with 14 bases between. Based on the CDR3 plus reference TRBV28 and TRBJ1-3, the full variable domain is DVKVTQSSRYLVKRTGEKVFLECVQDMDHENMFWYRQDPGLGLRLIYFSYDVKMKEKGDIPEGYSVSREKKERFSLILESASTNQTSMYLCASSQAGANSGNTIYFGEGSWLTVV.

This clonotype was seen repeatedly, ten times or more. The chain uses TRBV3-1 and TRBJ1-1; TRBD1 matches at 9 bases. Germline assignment: CDR1 LGHDT and CDR2 YNNKEL (reference sequence). The CDR3 has 13 residues. V shed 4 bases and J 7 bases; nucleotides not matched to a gene: 4. The DNA of the CDR3 is TGTGCCAGCAGCCGCGGGACAGGGCTTGAAGCTTTCTTT. Translated: CASSRGTGLEAFF.

This clonotype showed up many times. The chain carries TRBV3-1 and TRBJ2-2; D is unresolved. The CDR3 length is 15 residues. Germline assignment: CDR1 LGHDT and CDR2 YNNKEL (reference sequence). V was pared by 3 bases and J by 2 bases, with 10 bases between. The chain's CDR3 is CASSQWQVNTGELFF. The DNA for the CDR3 is TGTGCCAGCAGCCAGTGGCAGGTTAACACCGGGGAGCTGTTTTTT.

This clonotype was seen ten or more times. This rearrangement joins TRBV30 to TRBJ2-3, with no clear D. The CDR3 loop spans 15 amino acids. The V gene's germline CDR1 is GTSNPN and CDR2 SVGIG (reference sequence). The V end lost 1 base, the J end lost 4 bases, and 15 bases lay between the germline ends. This CDR3 reads CAWSGNGNRADTQYF. The CDR3 nucleotides are TGTGCCTGGAGTGGTAACGGTAATCGCGCAGATACGCAGTATTTT.

In this sample, this clonotype turned up a few times. Given a much more abundant clone one base away, this may be a read error. V and J are TRBV12-3 or TRBV12-4 and TRBJ1-2, with D perhaps TRBD1 (6 bases). Trimming left V 6 bases short and J 2 bases short, with 19 bases between. The CDR3 is 16 amino acids. Written as DNA, the CDR3 is TGTGCCAGCAGCCAAAAGTTGGGGGCGCCGAACTATGGCTACACCTTC. Protein: CASSQKLGAPNYGYTF.

This clonotype was seen many times. The chain has TRBV28 and TRBJ2-2; D gene uncertain. The germline V and J ends were trimmed by 1 base and 6 bases, with 3 bases remaining between them. This CDR3 contains 12 residues. Germline CDR1 is MDHEN and CDR2 is SYDVKM. As DNA, the CDR3 is TGTGCCAGCAGTTTATTTTCCGGGGAGCTGTTTTTT. Translation: CASSLFSGELFF.

This clonotype has a count of ten or more. J is TRBJ2-7 and V is TRBV12-3 or TRBV12-4, with 8 bases aligning to TRBD2. V shed 6 bases, J shed 4 bases, and the junction held 8 bases outside the gene matches. This CDR3 is 14 amino acids long. CDR3 sequence reads: CASSSGGGIYEQYF. The CDR3 bases are TGTGCCAGCAGCTCCGGCGGGGGGATTTACGAGCAGTACTTC.